These 30 T cell receptor beta chains originate from one sample sequenced in a study of regulatory T cells in long-lasting Graves disease. Indicated time point: persistent/refractory GD, antithyroid drugs over 5 years with positive TRAb. PBMC RNA was the source of the TCR library. CDR3 regions were amplified by Arm-PCR using iRepertoire HTBI primers to build TCR beta libraries. TCRdb independently ran MiXCR on the multiplex PCR reads; one entry per CDR3 protein. This sample carries about 290,000 distinct CDR3 sequences, roughly 21% of them seen once, and the ten largest clones take roughly 56%. The starting material was peripheral blood mononuclear cells (PBMCs), obtained when the disease was refractory, from a patient treated with antithyroid drugs. Every receptor here comes from a female donor with Graves disease.

This clonotype was recorded at least ten times. The V and J genes are TRBV2 and TRBJ1-2; D call uncertain. Per the germline V gene, CDR1 is SNHLY and CDR2 is FYNNEI. Trimming left V 4 bases short and J 0 bases short, with 12 bases between. The CDR3 sequence is 15 residues long. The CDR3 coding sequence is TGTGCCAGCAGTGCCCAGCCGTACTCTAACTATGGCTACACCTTC. Protein sequence: CASSAQPYSNYGYTF.

This clonotype was detected many times. This rearrangement joins TRBV4-1 to TRBJ1-5, with unresolved D. The CDR3 is 14 residues long. The V gene lost 0 bases and the J gene lost 5 bases, with 8 bases spanning the gap. Germline V gives CDR1 MGHRA, CDR2 YSYEKL. The CDR3 loop reads CASSQEGGDQPQHF. The CDR3 DNA sequence: TGCGCCAGCAGCCAAGAGGGTGGAGATCAGCCCCAGCATTTT.

This clonotype appeared many times. The CDR3 loop is CASSPRGTGELFF. The CDR3 DNA reads TGTGCCAGCAGTCCGCGAGGCACCGGGGAGCTGTTTTTT. The genes are TRBV6-1 and TRBJ2-2; D not certain. Deletions cut 5 bases from V and 4 bases from J, with 8 bases between. This CDR3 comprises 13 residues. Germline V CDR1 and CDR2: MNHNS, SASEGT.

This clonotype showed up just a few times. V is TRBV6-2 or TRBV6-3 and J is TRBJ1-1, with a tentative D call TRBD1 (5 bases). Germline V gives CDR1 MNHEY, CDR2 SVGEGT. The V and J ends lost 0 bases and 6 bases respectively, with 8 bases between them. This CDR3 has 13 residues. Written as DNA, the CDR3 is TGTGCCAGCAGTTACTCGAGAGGGGCTGAAGCTTTCTTT. Amino acids: CASSYSRGAEAFF.

Many counts were recorded for this clonotype. The chain is built from TRBV28 and TRBJ2-7; unclear D gene. The V gene's germline CDR1 is MDHEN and CDR2 SYDVKM. V lost 5 bases and J lost 2, with 13 bases in between. This CDR3 spans 14 amino acids. The CDR3 coding sequence is TGTGCCAGCAGTCAGACTCTTAGACCCTACGAGCAGTACTTC. It is translated as CASSQTLRPYEQYF. Complete variable domain (other parts from reference TRBV28 and TRBJ2-7): DVKVTQSSRYLVKRTGEKVFLECVQDMDHENMFWYRQDPGLGLRLIYFSYDVKMKEKGDIPEGYSVSREKKERFSLILESASTNQTSMYLCASSQTLRPYEQYFGPGTRLTVT.

The V call is TRBV2, the J call TRBJ1-5, with a weak D call TRBD1 (6 bases). The V end was cut by 6 bases, the J end by 0 bases, with 12 bases between. Germline CDR1 SNHLY, CDR2 FYNNEI. The length of the CDR3 is 15 residues. This chain's CDR3 is CASSADSDSNQPQHF. CDR3 DNA: TGTGCCAGCAGCGCGGACAGTGATAGCAATCAGCCCCAGCATTTT.

This clonotype was detected ten times or more. The chain links TRBV2 to TRBJ1-6; 7 bases align to TRBD1. Germline CDR1 and CDR2: SNHLY and FYNNEI. V gave up 5 bases and J gave up 4 bases; unmatched junction bases: 8. The CDR3 consists of 16 residues. This chain's CDR3 is CASSYRGTRYNSPLHF. CDR3 DNA: TGTGCCAGCAGTTACAGGGGTACGCGATATAATTCACCCCTCCACTTT.

J is TRBJ1-6 and V is TRBV7-9; the D gene is possibly TRBD1 (5 bases). The CDR3 has 15 amino acids. V was pared by 1 base and J by 6 bases, with 10 bases between. CDR1 and CDR2 (germline): SEHNR, FQNEAQ (reference sequence). For the CDR3, the DNA is TGTGCCAGCAGCTTAGGAGGGGAAGTTAATTCACCCCTCCACTTT. Its protein is CASSLGGEVNSPLHF.

This clonotype has only one observation. The chain is built from TRBV11-2 and TRBJ2-3; 9 bases line up with TRBD1. The CDR3 is 15 amino acids. Germline lookup yields CDR1 SGHAT and CDR2 FQNNGV. V shed 2 bases and J 4 bases; nucleotides not matched to a gene: 4. As DNA, the CDR3 is TGTGCCAGCAGCTTATCTACAGGGGGCTCAGATACGCAGTATTTT. Translation: CASSLSTGGSDTQYF.

The V gene is TRBV5-1, the J gene TRBJ2-7, with TRBD2 as a possible D gene (6 bases). The CDR3 is made up of 14 amino acids. Trimming removed 4 bases at V and 6 bases at J, with 17 bases between. CDR1 is SGHRS and CDR2 is YFSETQ in the germline V gene. The CDR3 region is CASSGGGRESEQYF. The CDR3 bases are TGCGCCAGCAGCGGTGGAGGTCGGGAGAGCGAGCAGTACTTC.

This clonotype appeared many times. The rearrangement links TRBV12-3 or TRBV12-4 to TRBJ1-4; D remains ambiguous. This CDR3 region has 13 residues. V lost 1 base to trimming and J lost 8 bases, with 8 bases between them. CDR3 protein: CASSLGPIEKLFF. The CDR3 DNA reads TGTGCCAGCAGTTTAGGACCGATCGAAAAACTGTTTTTT.

The chain is built from TRBV10-3 and TRBJ2-1; D could derive from TRBD1 or TRBD2 (6 bases each). This CDR3 has 12 amino acids. The germline V and J ends were trimmed by 7 bases and 10 bases, with 14 bases remaining between them. Germline V gene data show CDR1 as ENHRY and CDR2 as SYGVKD. The CDR3 DNA follows: TGTGCCATCATGGAGGGGGAGGAGGAGCAGTTCTTC. It codes for CAIMEGEEEQFF.

The CDR3 DNA reads as TGTGCCACCAGCAGAGATACTGGCTGGAATCAGCCCCAGCATTTT. Translation gives CATSRDTGWNQPQHF. J is TRBJ1-5 and V is TRBV15, with D unresolved. Germline V gives CDR1 LNHNV, CDR2 YYDKDF (reference sequence). This CDR3 contains 15 residues. V was shortened by 0 bases and J by 4 bases, with 10 bases between the two germline ends.

This clonotype showed up many times. This sequence joins TRBV20-1 and TRBJ2-7; 14 bases map to TRBD2. Germline V gene sequence: CDR1 DFQATT, CDR2 SNEGSKA (reference sequence). CDR3 length: 15 residues. V shed 5 bases, J shed 6 bases, and the junction held 9 bases outside the gene matches. CDR3 bases: TGCAGTGCTTCCCGACTAGCGGGAGGGCGGATCGAGCAGTACTTC. This codes for CSASRLAGGRIEQYF.

The chain joins TRBV7-2 to TRBJ2-2; maybe TRBD1 (7 bases). The CDR3 extends over 14 amino acids. CDR1 is SGHTA, CDR2 FQGNSA, per germline. Trimming shortened V by 5 bases and J by 7 bases, and 14 bases separated the two germline ends. The CDR3 sequence: CASSPQGGGGELFF. The CDR3, as DNA: TGTGCCAGCAGCCCGCAGGGGGGAGGCGGGGAGCTGTTTTTT.

Comment on this clonotype: A much larger clone lies a single base off, so this may be a read error. This chain links TRBV13 with TRBJ1-4; TRBD1 is a possible D gene (5 bases). Germline CDR1 and CDR2: PRHDT and FYEKMQ (reference sequence). V was clipped by 5 bases and J by 10 bases, with 11 bases between them. This CDR3 spans 12 amino acids. CDR3 loop: CASSRGGGKLFF. The CDR3 coding sequence is TGTGCCAGCAGCAGGGGAGGCGGAAAACTGTTTTTT.

This clonotype has at least ten counts. This chain uses TRBV12-3 or TRBV12-4 with TRBJ2-7; 8 bases are a match to TRBD1. The CDR3 spans 14 residues. V was pared by 4 bases and J by 3 bases, with 5 bases of the junction left unmatched. The CDR3 here is CASSSPGQGYEQYF. CDR3 DNA sequence: TGTGCCAGCAGTTCGCCCGGACAGGGCTACGAGCAGTACTTC.

This clonotype was picked up many times. V and J are TRBV11-2 and TRBJ2-1, with D perhaps given as TRBD1 or TRBD2 (5 bases each). The CDR3 consists of 12 residues. Between the trimmed V and J ends, which lost 4 bases and 5 bases, there was a span of 6 bases. Germline V gives CDR1 SGHAT, CDR2 FQNNGV. The CDR3 is CASSWGHNEQFF. The CDR3 DNA reads as TGTGCCAGCAGCTGGGGACACAATGAGCAGTTCTTC.

The chain recombines TRBV6-1 with TRBJ1-2; a weak D match, TRBD1 (5 bases). Germline values: CDR1 MNHNS, CDR2 SASEGT. CDR3 size: 13 residues. V lost 7 bases to trimming and J lost 8 bases, with 17 bases between them. The CDR3 loop is CASNRDGRQGYTF. In nucleotides, the CDR3 is TGTGCCAGCAACCGGGACGGAAGGCAAGGCTACACCTTC.

This clonotype has ten or more counts. The chain carries TRBV28 and TRBJ1-1; no reliable D call. Germline values: CDR1 MDHEN, CDR2 SYDVKM. Trimming cost V 11 bases and J 1 base, with 17 bases left between them. The CDR3 is 14 residues long. The CDR3 nucleotides read TGTGCCCATGCCCGAGTGCACTCGAACACTGAAGCTTTCTTT. This translates into CAHARVHSNTEAFF. The whole variable domain, remainder taken from reference TRBV28 and TRBJ1-1, is DVKVTQSSRYLVKRTGEKVFLECVQDMDHENMFWYRQDPGLGLRLIYFSYDVKMKEKGDIPEGYSVSREKKERFSLILESASTNQTSMYLCAHARVHSNTEAFFGQGTRLTVV.

The gene calls are TRBV6-1 and TRBJ1-2; 7 bases fit TRBD1. V shed 6 bases and J 3 bases; nucleotides not matched to a gene: 7. Germline V gene lookup returns CDR1 MNHNS and CDR2 SASEGT. CDR3 length: 14 residues. The chain's CDR3 is CASRGGQVYYGYTF. In nucleotides, the CDR3 is TGTGCCAGCAGGGGAGGACAGGTCTACTATGGCTACACCTTC.

This clonotype has more than one count but fewer than ten. The rearrangement links TRBV3-1 to TRBJ2-2; D is unclear. Germline loops: CDR1 LGHDT, CDR2 YNNKEL (reference sequence). Trimming cost V 3 bases and J 2 bases, with 7 bases left between them. This CDR3 spans 14 amino acids. The CDR3 nucleotides read TGTGCCAGCAGCCACCTGCCCAACACCGGGGAGCTGTTTTTT. This codes for CASSHLPNTGELFF.

This clonotype was counted many times. V usage is TRBV20-1 and J usage is TRBJ1-2; D is ambiguous. Germline V gives CDR1 DFQATT, CDR2 SNEGSKA (reference sequence). Trimming cost V 6 bases and J 0 bases, with 11 bases left between them. The CDR3 totals 13 residues. The CDR3 reads CSAPDIANYGYTF. The CDR3 DNA reads TGCAGTGCCCCTGACATAGCTAACTATGGCTACACCTTC.

This chain uses TRBV20-1 with TRBJ1-5, with a possible D match to TRBD1 (5 bases). V lost 6 bases to trimming and J lost 0 bases, with 15 bases between them. The length of the CDR3 is 15 residues. CDR1 is DFQATT and CDR2 is SNEGSKA in the germline V gene (reference sequence). CDR3 DNA: TGCAGTGCCACAGGACAAAGCTATAGCAATCAGCCCCAGCATTTT. It is translated as CSATGQSYSNQPQHF.

The V and J genes are TRBV29-1 and TRBJ2-5; possible D gene TRBD1, 6 bases. Trimming cost V 6 bases and J 3 bases, with 8 bases left between them. Germline loops: CDR1 SQVTM, CDR2 ANQGSEA. The CDR3 has 11 amino acids. CDR3: CSVGTKETQYF. CDR3 sequence (DNA): TGCAGCGTCGGGACAAAAGAGACCCAGTACTTC.

This clonotype was seen a handful of times. The J gene is TRBJ2-5, the V gene TRBV3-1; D may correspond to TRBD1 or TRBD2 (5 bases each). The CDR3 sequence is 16 residues long. V was shortened by 2 bases and J by 3 bases, with 16 bases between the two germline ends. Per the germline V gene, CDR1 is LGHDT and CDR2 is YNNKEL (reference sequence). DNA for the CDR3: TGTGCCAGCAGCCAACTTCGGGACGCCGAGGAAGAGACCCAGTACTTC. Translated: CASSQLRDAEEETQYF.

The rearrangement uses TRBV14 and TRBJ1-1; D possibly corresponds to TRBD1 (6 bases). Trimming took 0 bases from V and 6 from J, leaving 11 bases between them. The CDR3 loop spans 14 amino acids. Germline CDR1 SGHDN, CDR2 FVKESK. The CDR3: CASSQDYRAPEAFF. The DNA for the CDR3 is TGTGCCAGCAGCCAAGACTACAGGGCTCCTGAAGCTTTCTTT.

The J gene is TRBJ2-6, the V gene TRBV14; no definite D call. V was clipped by 8 bases and J by 0 bases, with 8 bases between them. Germline assignment: CDR1 SGHDN and CDR2 FVKESK. This CDR3 region has 14 residues. The CDR3 spells CASGSSSGANVLTF. Here the CDR3 DNA reads TGTGCCAGCGGCAGCAGCTCTGGGGCCAACGTCCTGACTTTC.

This clonotype has more than one count but fewer than ten. The rearrangement uses TRBV11-2 and TRBJ2-7; 7 bases match TRBD2. CDR1 and CDR2 from the germline V gene are SGHAT and FQNNGV. The CDR3 spans 17 residues. After removal of 2 bases from V and 3 bases from J, the junction contained 13 bases not matched to a gene. The CDR3 DNA reads as TGTGCCAGCAGCTTATCAACGGCTAGCGGCGGATACTACGAGCAGTACTTC. Translation gives CASSLSTASGGYYEQYF.

This clonotype was detected only a few times. The chain combines TRBV6-1 with TRBJ2-7; 8 bases are shared with TRBD2. Germline CDR1 and CDR2: MNHNS and SASEGT. This CDR3 has 16 residues. The V and J ends lost 10 bases and 3 bases, in that order; junction bases with no gene match: 17. CDR3 residues: CATSSWGLGLHYEQYF. CDR3 coding DNA: TGTGCCACCTCATCCTGGGGACTAGGCCTACACTACGAGCAGTACTTC.